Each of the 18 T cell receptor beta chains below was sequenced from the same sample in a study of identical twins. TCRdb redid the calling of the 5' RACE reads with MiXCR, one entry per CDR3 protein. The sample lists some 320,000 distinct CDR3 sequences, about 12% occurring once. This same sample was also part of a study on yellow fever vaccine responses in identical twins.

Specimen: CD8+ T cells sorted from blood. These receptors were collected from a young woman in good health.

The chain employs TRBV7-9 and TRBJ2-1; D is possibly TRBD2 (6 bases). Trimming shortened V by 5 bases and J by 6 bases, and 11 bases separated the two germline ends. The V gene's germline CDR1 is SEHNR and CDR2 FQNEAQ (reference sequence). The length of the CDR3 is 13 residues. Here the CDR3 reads CASSPRGTNEQFF. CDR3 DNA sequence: TGTGCCAGCAGCCCCCGGGGGACCAATGAGCAGTTCTTC. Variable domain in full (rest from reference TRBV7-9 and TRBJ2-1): DTGVSQNPRHKITKRGQNVTFRCDPISEHNRLYWYRQTLGQGPEFLTYFQNEAQLEKSRLLSDRFSAERPKGSFSTLEIQRTEQGDSAMYLCASSPRGTNEQFFGPGTRLTVL.

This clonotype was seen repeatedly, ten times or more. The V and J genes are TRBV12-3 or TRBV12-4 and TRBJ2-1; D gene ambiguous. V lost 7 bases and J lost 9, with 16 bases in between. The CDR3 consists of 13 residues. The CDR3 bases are TGTGCCAGCACCTGGGTGGGTCCGGGTGAGCAGTTCTTC. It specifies CASTWVGPGEQFF.

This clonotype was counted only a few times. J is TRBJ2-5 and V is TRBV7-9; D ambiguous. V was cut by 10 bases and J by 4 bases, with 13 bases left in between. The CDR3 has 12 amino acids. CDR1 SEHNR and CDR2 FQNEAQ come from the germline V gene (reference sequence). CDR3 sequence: CATRDGVETQYF. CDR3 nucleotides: TGTGCCACTCGAGATGGGGTAGAGACCCAGTACTTC.

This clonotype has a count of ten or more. CDR3 loop: CSADKVYTEAFF. DNA of the CDR3: TGCAGTGCTGATAAGGTCTACACTGAAGCTTTCTTT. The rearrangement uses TRBV20-1 and TRBJ1-1; D is unclear. V was pared by 5 bases and J by 3 bases, with 10 bases between. The CDR3 covers 12 residues. Germline assignment: CDR1 DFQATT and CDR2 SNEGSKA (reference sequence).

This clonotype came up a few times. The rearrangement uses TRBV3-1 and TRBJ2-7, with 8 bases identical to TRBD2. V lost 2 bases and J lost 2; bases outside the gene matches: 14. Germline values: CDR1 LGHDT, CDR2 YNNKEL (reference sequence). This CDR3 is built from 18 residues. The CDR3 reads CASSQRFWASGPTYEQYF. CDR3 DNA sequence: TGTGCCAGCAGCCAACGGTTTTGGGCTAGCGGGCCTACCTACGAGCAGTACTTC.

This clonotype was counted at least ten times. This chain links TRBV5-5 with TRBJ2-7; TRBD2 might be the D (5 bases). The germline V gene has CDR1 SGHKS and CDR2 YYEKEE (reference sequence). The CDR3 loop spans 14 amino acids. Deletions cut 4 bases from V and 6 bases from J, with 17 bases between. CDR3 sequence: CASSRDYPWGEQYF. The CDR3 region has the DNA TGTGCCAGCAGCCGAGACTACCCTTGGGGCGAGCAGTACTTC.

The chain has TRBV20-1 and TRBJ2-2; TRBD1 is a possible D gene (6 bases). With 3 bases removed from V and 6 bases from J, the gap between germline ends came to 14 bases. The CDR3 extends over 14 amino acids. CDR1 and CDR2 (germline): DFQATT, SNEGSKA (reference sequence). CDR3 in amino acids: CSASSRGSSGELFF. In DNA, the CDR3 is TGCAGTGCTAGTTCCAGGGGTAGCTCCGGGGAGCTGTTTTTT.

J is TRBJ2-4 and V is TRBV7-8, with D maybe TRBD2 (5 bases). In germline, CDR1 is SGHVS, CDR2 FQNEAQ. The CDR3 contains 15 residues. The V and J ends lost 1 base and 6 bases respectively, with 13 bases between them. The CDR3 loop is CASSLVGGVGNIQYF. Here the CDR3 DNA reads TGTGCCAGCAGCTTAGTCGGAGGTGTTGGAAACATTCAGTACTTC. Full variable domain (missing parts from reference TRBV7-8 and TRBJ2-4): GAGVSQSPRYKVAKRGQDVALRCDPISGHVSLFWYQQALGQGPEFLTYFQNEAQLDKSGLPSDRFFAERPEGSVSTLKIQRTQQEDSAVYLCASSLVGGVGNIQYFGAGTRLSVL.

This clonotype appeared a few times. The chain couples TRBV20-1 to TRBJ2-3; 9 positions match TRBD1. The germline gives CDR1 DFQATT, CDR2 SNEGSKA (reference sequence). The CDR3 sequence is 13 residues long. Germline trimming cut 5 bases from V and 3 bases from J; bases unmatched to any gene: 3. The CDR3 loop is CSAPDRGTDTQYF. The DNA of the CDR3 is TGCAGTGCTCCAGACAGGGGGACAGATACGCAGTATTTT.

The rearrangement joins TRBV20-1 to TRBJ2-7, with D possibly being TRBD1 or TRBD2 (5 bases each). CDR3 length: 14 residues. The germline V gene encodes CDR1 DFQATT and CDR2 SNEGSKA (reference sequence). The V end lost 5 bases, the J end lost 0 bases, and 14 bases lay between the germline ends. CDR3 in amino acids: CSARPGSSSYEQYF. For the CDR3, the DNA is TGCAGTGCTCGCCCAGGGAGCAGCTCCTACGAGCAGTACTTC.

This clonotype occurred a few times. Here the CDR3 reads CASSQRVDNEQFF. The CDR3 nucleotides are TGTGCCAGCTCCCAGAGGGTTGACAATGAGCAGTTCTTC. This chain uses TRBV18 with TRBJ2-1; D is possibly TRBD2 (5 bases). Trimming pared 6 bases from V and 5 bases from J, leaving 11 bases between. The CDR3 totals 13 residues. Germline V CDR1 and CDR2: KGHSH, LQKENI. The full variable domain, its missing parts supplied by reference TRBV18 and TRBJ2-1, is NAGVMQNPRHLVRRRGQEARLRCSPMKGHSHVYWYRQLPEEGLKFMVYLQKENIIDESGMPKERFSAEFPKEGPSILRIQQVVRGDSAAYFCASSQRVDNEQFFGPGTRLTVL.

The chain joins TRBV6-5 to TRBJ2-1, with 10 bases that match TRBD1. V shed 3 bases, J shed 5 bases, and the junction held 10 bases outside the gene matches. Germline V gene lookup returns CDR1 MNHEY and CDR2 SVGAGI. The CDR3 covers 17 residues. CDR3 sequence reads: CASSYHPGQGSNNEQFF. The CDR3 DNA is TGTGCCAGCAGTTATCACCCGGGACAGGGGAGTAACAATGAGCAGTTCTTC.

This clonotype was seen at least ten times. CDR3 loop: CASSTDGYEQYF. In DNA form, the CDR3 reads TGTGCCAGCAGTACCGACGGCTACGAGCAGTACTTC. The rearrangement joins TRBV12-3 or TRBV12-4 to TRBJ2-7; no definite D call. This CDR3 region has 12 residues. V lost 5 bases and J lost 3, with 8 bases in between.

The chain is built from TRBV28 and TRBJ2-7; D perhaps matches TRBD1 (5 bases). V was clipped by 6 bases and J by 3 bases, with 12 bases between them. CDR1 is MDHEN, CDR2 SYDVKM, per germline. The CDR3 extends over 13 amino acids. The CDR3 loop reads CASRSDSHYEQYV. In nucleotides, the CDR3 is TGTGCCAGCAGGAGTGACAGCCACTACGAGCAGTACGTC.

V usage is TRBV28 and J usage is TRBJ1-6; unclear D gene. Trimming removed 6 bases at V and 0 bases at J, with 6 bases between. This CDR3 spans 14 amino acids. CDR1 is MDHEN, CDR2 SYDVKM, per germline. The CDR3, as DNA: TGTGCCAGCAGCGGGAGCTCCTATAATTCACCCCTCCACTTT. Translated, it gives CASSGSSYNSPLHF.

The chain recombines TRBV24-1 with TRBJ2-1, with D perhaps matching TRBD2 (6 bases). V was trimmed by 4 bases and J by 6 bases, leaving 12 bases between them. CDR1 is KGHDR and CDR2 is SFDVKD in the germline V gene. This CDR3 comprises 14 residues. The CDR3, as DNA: TGTGCCACCAGTGAACCGGGACTGATCAATGAGCAGTTCTTC. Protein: CATSEPGLINEQFF.

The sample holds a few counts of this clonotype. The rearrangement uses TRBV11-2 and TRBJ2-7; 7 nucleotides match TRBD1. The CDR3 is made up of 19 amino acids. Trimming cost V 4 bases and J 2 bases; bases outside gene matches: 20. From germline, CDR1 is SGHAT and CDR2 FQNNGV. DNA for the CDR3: TGTGCCAGCAGCTCCAGTAGAGGGCAGCCCGGGACAGTTACCTACGAGCAGTACTTC. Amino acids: CASSSSRGQPGTVTYEQYF.

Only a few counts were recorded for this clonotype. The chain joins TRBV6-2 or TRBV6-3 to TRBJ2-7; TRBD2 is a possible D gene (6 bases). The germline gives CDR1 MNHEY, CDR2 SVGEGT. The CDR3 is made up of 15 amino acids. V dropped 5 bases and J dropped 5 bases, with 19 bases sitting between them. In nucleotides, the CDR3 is TGTGCCAGCAGTCCGGGAGCCCGCACCGTCGACGAGCAGTACTTC. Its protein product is CASSPGARTVDEQYF.